One and the same sample provided the 31 T cell receptor beta chains below, sequenced in a study of identical twins. From the 5' RACE reads, TCRdb called clonotypes with MiXCR, one entry per CDR3 protein. Among 550,000 to 800,000 distinct CDR3 sequences listed, roughly 6.6% were seen once. The same data also contributed to another study, on yellow fever vaccine responses in identical twins.

Sequenced sample: PBMCs. The receptors come from a woman aged 18-29 years in good health.

This chain connects TRBV28 to TRBJ1-5, with D uncertain. Germline CDR1 MDHEN, CDR2 SYDVKM. The CDR3 runs 12 residues. Trimming removed 1 base from V and 5 bases from J, with 3 bases in between. The CDR3 here is CASSLLYQPQHF. The CDR3 nucleotides are TGTGCCAGCAGTTTATTATATCAGCCCCAGCATTTT.

This clonotype was seen at least ten times. V usage is TRBV5-1 and J usage is TRBJ1-1; a possible D gene is TRBD1 (5 bases). This CDR3 contains 15 residues. The germline V gene has CDR1 SGHRS and CDR2 YFSETQ. Trimming removed 5 bases at V and 0 bases at J, with 14 bases between. The CDR3 nucleotides are TGCGCCAGCAGTAGGGGTTCCGGGATGAACACTGAAGCTTTCTTT. It translates to CASSRGSGMNTEAFF.

This clonotype was detected only a few times. The gene calls are TRBV12-3 or TRBV12-4 and TRBJ2-1, with 13 bases matching TRBD2. The ends lost 5 bases at V and 1 base at J; junction bases unmatched: 5. The CDR3 totals 17 residues. CDR3 bases: TGTGCCAGCAGTCACACTAGCGGGAGGGGTTCCTACAATGAGCAGTTCTTC. Its translation: CASSHTSGRGSYNEQFF.

This clonotype was counted at least ten times. The chain joins TRBV4-1 to TRBJ1-5, with D hard to call. CDR3 size: 15 residues. The germline V gene has CDR1 MGHRA and CDR2 YSYEKL. V was cut by 1 base and J by 6 bases, with 13 bases left in between. In nucleotides, the CDR3 is TGCGCCAGCAGCCAAGGGCTAGGCAAGAGTCAGCCCCAGCATTTT. It specifies CASSQGLGKSQPQHF.

This clonotype came up a few times. The chain combines TRBV7-2 with TRBJ2-1; 9 bases fit TRBD2. The CDR3 runs 16 residues. V was pared by 4 bases and J by 1 base, with 5 bases of the junction left unmatched. The V gene's germline CDR1 is SGHTA and CDR2 FQGNSA. CDR3 nucleotide sequence: TGTGCCAGCAGCTCCTCTAGCGGGACGTCCTACAATGAGCAGTTCTTC. Encoded protein: CASSSSSGTSYNEQFF.

This clonotype was counted many times. The chain has TRBV29-1 and TRBJ2-7, with D maybe TRBD2 (6 bases). The CDR3 length is 13 residues. In germline, CDR1 is SQVTM, CDR2 ANQGSEA. The germline V and J ends were trimmed by 6 bases and 1 base, with 13 bases remaining between them. The CDR3 loop is CSVILGTSYEQYV. CDR3 sequence (DNA): TGCAGCGTGATACTAGGGACTTCCTACGAGCAGTACGTC.

In this sample, this clonotype turned up a few times. The CDR3 loop is CASSPRQGGRPTYEQYF. DNA for the CDR3: TGTGCCAGCAGCCCGCGGCAGGGAGGGAGACCAACCTACGAGCAGTACTTC. The rearrangement links TRBV11-1 to TRBJ2-7; 7 positions agree with TRBD2. This CDR3 spans 17 amino acids. Trimming at V came to 5 bases and at J to 2 bases, leaving 15 bases not matched to a gene. The germline V gene encodes CDR1 SGHAT and CDR2 FQDESV (reference sequence).

A few counts support this clonotype. The gene calls are TRBV11-2 and TRBJ1-1; 7 positions agree with TRBD1. The CDR3 is 15 residues long. The germline V gene encodes CDR1 SGHAT and CDR2 FQNNGV. Losses at the gene ends were 4 bases for V and 4 bases for J; bases not matched to a gene: 9. The CDR3: CASSSRTGVSTEAFF. The CDR3 nucleotides are TGTGCCAGCAGCTCGAGAACAGGGGTTAGCACTGAAGCTTTCTTT.

This clonotype was counted between two and nine times. One end of the junction fails to match germline, which may point to a read error. In DNA, the CDR3 is TGTGCCAGCAGTTACGATCGACGGAGAATCATATTC. It yields the protein CASSYDRRRIIF. This sequence joins TRBV6-5 and TRBJ2-1; D remains unclear. Germline V lookup: CDR1 MNHEY, CDR2 SVGAGI. This CDR3 is built from 12 residues.

This clonotype has more than one count but fewer than ten. The chain's CDR3 is CATSKTGSNTGELFF. The CDR3 nucleotides are TGTGCCACCAGCAAAACTGGTTCGAACACCGGGGAGCTGTTTTTT. The chain joins TRBV15 to TRBJ2-2; D is ambiguous. V gave up 4 bases and J gave up 0 bases, with 9 bases separating them. Germline V gene data show CDR1 as LNHNV and CDR2 as YYDKDF (reference sequence). The CDR3 covers 15 residues.

The chain employs TRBV6-5 and TRBJ2-1; the D gene could be TRBD1 or TRBD2 (5 bases each). Looked up from germline, CDR1 is MNHEY and CDR2 is SVGAGI. The V gene lost 6 bases and the J gene lost 0 bases, with 24 bases spanning the gap. The CDR3 is made up of 19 amino acids. The CDR3 sequence: CASRYPHGPRGNSYNEQFF. The CDR3 nucleotides are TGTGCCAGCAGGTACCCCCATGGCCCACGGGGCAACTCCTACAATGAGCAGTTCTTC.

This chain connects TRBV11-2 to TRBJ2-2; 8 positions match TRBD2. The trim removed 2 bases at V and 3 bases at J, leaving 11 bases unmatched. This CDR3 comprises 18 residues. The germline gives CDR1 SGHAT, CDR2 FQNNGV. The CDR3 loop reads CASSLIPYGGAYTGELFF. The CDR3 DNA reads as TGTGCCAGCAGCTTAATCCCATACGGGGGGGCCTACACCGGGGAGCTGTTTTTT.

This clonotype was recorded a few times. This rearrangement joins TRBV3-1 to TRBJ2-5; D gene uncertain. Trimming removed 6 bases at V and 6 bases at J, with 20 bases between. CDR1 LGHDT and CDR2 YNNKEL come from the germline V gene (reference sequence). The CDR3 covers 15 residues. The CDR3, as DNA: TGTGCCAGCAGTCAATTAGTTGACCTAAAGAAGACCCAGTACTTC. Protein: CASSQLVDLKKTQYF.

This clonotype was seen ten or more times. The chain is built from TRBV10-3 and TRBJ1-3, with D uncertain. Germline CDR1 ENHRY, CDR2 SYGVKD. Trimming shortened V by 10 bases and J by 0 bases, and 16 bases separated the two germline ends. The CDR3 loop spans 15 amino acids. CDR3: CATVSDTYSGNTIYF. The CDR3 coding sequence is TGTGCCACCGTTTCTGACACATACTCTGGAAACACCATATATTTT.

This chain uses TRBV7-9 with TRBJ2-5; 11 bases fit TRBD1. Per the germline V gene, CDR1 is SEHNR and CDR2 is FQNEAQ (reference sequence). CDR3 length: 14 amino acids. Germline trimming cut 5 bases from V and 7 bases from J; bases unmatched to any gene: 6. The CDR3 is CASSTPGQGGTQYF. Here the CDR3 DNA reads TGTGCCAGCAGCACCCCGGGACAGGGGGGGACCCAGTACTTC.

This sequence joins TRBV4-1 and TRBJ2-1; 11 nucleotides align to TRBD2. J gave up 4 bases and V 4 bases, and 6 bases lay outside the gene matches. Germline lookup yields CDR1 MGHRA and CDR2 YSYEKL. This CDR3 has 16 amino acids. CDR3 in amino acids: CASSRSSGGAYNEQFF. CDR3 coding DNA: TGCGCCAGCAGCCGCAGTAGCGGGGGGGCTTACAATGAGCAGTTCTTC.

There are a few counts of this clonotype. V gene TRBV5-1 combines with J gene TRBJ2-1, with D uncertain. Germline-derived CDR1 and CDR2 are SGHRS and YFSETQ. V lost 0 bases, J lost 7 bases, and 11 bases lay in between. The CDR3 loop spans 14 amino acids. CDR3 nucleotides: TGCGCCAGCAGCTTGGGGACCGACACTAATGAGCAGTTCTTC. Translating gives CASSLGTDTNEQFF.

This clonotype turned up a few times. The chain joins TRBV27 to TRBJ2-7, with D tentatively TRBD1 or TRBD2 (5 bases each). CDR3 length: 14 amino acids. The germline V and J ends were trimmed by 6 bases and 0 bases, with 12 bases remaining between them. Germline V lookup: CDR1 MNHEY, CDR2 SMNVEV (reference sequence). Here the CDR3 DNA reads TGTGCCAGCAGGCCCGCAGGGAGCTCCTACGAGCAGTACGTC. Its translation is CASRPAGSSYEQYV.

The chain is built from TRBV28 and TRBJ1-5, with D possibly matching TRBD1 (6 bases). There are 15 residues in the CDR3. The V end was cut by 6 bases, the J end by 2 bases, with 14 bases between. Germline loops: CDR1 MDHEN, CDR2 SYDVKM. The CDR3 nucleotides read TGTGCCAGCAGGTCAGGGGTCGCCGGCAATCAGCCCCAGCATTTT. This gives the protein CASRSGVAGNQPQHF.

The chain carries TRBV6-2 or TRBV6-3 and TRBJ2-5, with a possible D match to TRBD2 (6 bases). From germline, CDR1 is MNHEY and CDR2 SVGEGT. Trimming took off 8 bases at V and 0 bases at J, with 16 bases between the two ends. This CDR3 is built from 15 residues. DNA for the CDR3: TGTGCCAGCTACTCCGCGGGGCAGAACCAAGAGACCCAGTACTTC. Amino acids: CASYSAGQNQETQYF.

The CDR3 sequence is CATSQAPRDSYEQYF. The CDR3 nucleotides read TGTGCCACCTCCCAAGCCCCGCGGGACTCCTACGAGCAGTACTTC. This chain connects TRBV7-2 to TRBJ2-7, with D possibly matching TRBD2 (6 bases). V lost 10 bases and J 0 bases, leaving 19 bases between the germline ends. CDR3 length: 15 amino acids. The germline V gene encodes CDR1 SGHTA and CDR2 FQGNSA.

This clonotype was seen repeatedly, ten times or more. The chain employs TRBV25-1 and TRBJ1-1; D not certain. CDR3 length equals 13 residues. The germline V gene has CDR1 MGHDK and CDR2 SYGVNS. Deletions cut 0 bases from V and 7 bases from J, with 9 bases between. The CDR3 coding sequence is TGTGCCAGCAGTGAATATGGGCAGCTTGAAGCTTTCTTT. Translating it yields CASSEYGQLEAFF.

In DNA, the CDR3 is TGTGCCAGCAGCCCGCGGCCGGGAGGGAAAGCTTTCTTT. This gives the protein CASSPRPGGKAFF. This sequence joins TRBV28 and TRBJ1-1; D remains unclear. From germline, CDR1 is MDHEN and CDR2 SYDVKM. The germline V and J ends were trimmed by 6 bases and 9 bases, with 17 bases remaining between them. The CDR3 is 13 amino acids.

V and J are TRBV7-8 and TRBJ2-3, with 13 bases fitting TRBD2. Trimming cost V 1 base and J 1 base; bases outside gene matches: 11. The length of the CDR3 is 20 residues. Germline V gene sequence: CDR1 SGHVS, CDR2 FQNEAQ. CDR3 sequence reads: CASSLGAGLAGWRGTDTQYF. CDR3 sequence (DNA): TGTGCCAGCAGCTTAGGCGCGGGACTAGCGGGATGGCGTGGCACAGATACGCAGTATTTT.

This clonotype was seen a few times. This chain uses TRBV10-3 with TRBJ2-5; 7 bases align to TRBD1. The CDR3 runs to 12 residues. Germline values: CDR1 ENHRY, CDR2 SYGVKD. V gave up 11 bases and J gave up 0 bases; unmatched junction bases: 3. In DNA, the CDR3 is TGTGCCTCACAGGGGTACCAAGAGACCCAGTACTTC. Amino acid sequence: CASQGYQETQYF.

This clonotype came up many times. This sequence joins TRBV5-1 and TRBJ1-1, with 7 bases lining up with TRBD1. Germline-derived CDR1 and CDR2 are SGHRS and YFSETQ. The CDR3 is 14 residues long. J gave up 0 bases and V 4 bases, and 3 bases lay outside the gene matches. This chain's CDR3 is CASSPGQMNTEAFF. CDR3 in DNA: TGCGCCAGCAGCCCGGGACAGATGAACACTGAAGCTTTCTTT.

V usage is TRBV7-9 and J usage is TRBJ1-2; TRBD1 aligns across 7 bases. The CDR3 totals 14 residues. With V trimmed by 7 bases and J by 6 bases, 11 bases remained unmatched. Germline V gene lookup returns CDR1 SEHNR and CDR2 FQNEAQ (reference sequence). Here the CDR3 DNA reads TGTGCCAGCACCACAGCGGACAGGCCACATGGCTACACCTTC. Its protein product is CASTTADRPHGYTF.

The table lists this clonotype with a few counts. The chain carries TRBV2 and TRBJ2-5; TRBD2 is a possible D gene (6 bases). CDR3 length: 14 residues. The V and J ends lost 3 bases and 7 bases respectively, with 15 bases between them. From germline, CDR1 is SNHLY and CDR2 FYNNEI. The CDR3 is CASSEQGDFGTQYF. CDR3 bases: TGTGCCAGCAGTGAGCAAGGGGACTTTGGGACCCAGTACTTC.

The V call is TRBV28, the J call TRBJ2-7; 8 bases align to TRBD1. This CDR3 region has 13 residues. Losses at the gene ends were 5 bases for V and 5 bases for J; bases not matched to a gene: 5. Germline assignment: CDR1 MDHEN and CDR2 SYDVKM. CDR3 residues: CASSLTGDHEQYV. As DNA, the CDR3 is TGTGCCAGCAGTCTGACAGGGGACCACGAGCAGTACGTC.

This clonotype was seen a few times. J is TRBJ2-5 and V is TRBV28; TRBD2 aligns across 11 bases. V trimming: 5 bases; J trimming: 9 bases; junction bases outside the gene matches: 20. Germline V gives CDR1 MDHEN, CDR2 SYDVKM. CDR3 length equals 18 residues. The CDR3 region is CASSPTLRRVAGGLPQYF. CDR3 in DNA: TGTGCCAGCAGTCCAACCCTCCGGAGGGTAGCGGGGGGGCTTCCCCAGTACTTC.

V and J are TRBV7-3 and TRBJ2-3; possible D gene TRBD2, 6 bases. V was trimmed by 3 bases and J by 2 bases, leaving 12 bases between them. The CDR3 runs 15 residues. CDR1 and CDR2 from the germline V gene are SGHTA and FQGTGA. For the CDR3, the DNA is TGTGCCAGCAGCTTCTCGTCTAGCGTCACAGATACGCAGTATTTT. Protein product: CASSFSSSVTDTQYF.